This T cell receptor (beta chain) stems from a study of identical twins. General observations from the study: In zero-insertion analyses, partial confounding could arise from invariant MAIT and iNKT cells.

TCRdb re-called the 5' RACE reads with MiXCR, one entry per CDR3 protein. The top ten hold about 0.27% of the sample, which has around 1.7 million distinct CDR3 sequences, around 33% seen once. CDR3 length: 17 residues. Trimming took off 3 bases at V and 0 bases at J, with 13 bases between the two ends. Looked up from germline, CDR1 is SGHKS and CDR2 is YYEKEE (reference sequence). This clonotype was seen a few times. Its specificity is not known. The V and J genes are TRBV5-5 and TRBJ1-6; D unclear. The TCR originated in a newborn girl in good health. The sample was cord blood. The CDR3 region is CASSWADGSSYNSPLHF. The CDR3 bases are TGTGCCAGCAGCTGGGCGGACGGTAGCTCCTATAATTCACCCCTCCACTTT.